Each of the 8 T cell receptor beta chains below was sequenced from the same sample in a study of metastatic and nonmetastatic thyroid tumors. Using MiXCR, TCRdb reanalyzed the PCR reads. The repertoire consists of around 3,600 clones, with over 30% occurring once and the leading ten covering roughly 29%. None of the patients had undergone any treatment ahead of thyroid surgery. Source material: adjacent normal tissue. Receptor source: a male donor with papillary thyroid cancer or a benign thyroid nodule (not recorded which). Some clones in this sample may be carry-over from other donors' samples.

With respect to this clone: One end of the junction does not line up with germline, which may come from a read error. This rearrangement joins TRBV14 to TRBJ2-3; TRBD1 agrees at 8 bases. This CDR3 region has 15 residues. The V gene's germline CDR1 is SGHDN and CDR2 FVKESK. CDR3 protein: CASSQLQGGIDMQYF. CDR3 in DNA: TGTGCCAGCAGCCAACTACAGGGGGGCATAGATATGCAGTATTTT.

This clone appeared a few times. The chain links TRBV6-1 to TRBJ2-3, with TRBD2 identical over 10 bases. Germline loops: CDR1 MNHNS, CDR2 SASEGT. The CDR3 contains 15 residues. V lost 6 bases, J lost 2 bases, and 5 bases stayed unmatched. CDR3 nucleotides: TGTGCCAGCAGCAAACTAGCGGGACTCACAGATACGCAGTATTTT. Protein sequence: CASSKLAGLTDTQYF.

The rearrangement joins TRBV5-1 to TRBJ2-3; maybe TRBD1 (6 bases). V gave up 0 bases and J gave up 3 bases, with 11 bases separating them. This CDR3 has 15 amino acids. Germline CDR1 and CDR2: SGHRS and YFSETQ. In DNA form, the CDR3 reads TGCGCCAGCAGCTTGGTCGGGACAACTACAGATACGCAGTATTTT. As protein: CASSLVGTTTDTQYF.

In this sample, this clone turned up once. V and J are TRBV7-8 and TRBJ1-2, with D maybe TRBD1 (5 bases). The V end was cut by 2 bases, the J end by 0 bases, with 16 bases between. The CDR3 is 17 amino acids. Germline CDR1 is SGHVS and CDR2 is FQNEAQ. The CDR3 sequence is CASSLWKGAKANYGYTF. The CDR3 coding sequence is TGTGCCAGCAGCTTATGGAAAGGGGCGAAAGCTAACTATGGCTACACCTTC.

The V call is TRBV6-1, the J call TRBJ1-2, with a tentative D call TRBD1 (5 bases). The germline CDR1 and CDR2 sequences are MNHNS and SASEGT. Trimming removed 5 bases at V and 6 bases at J, with 16 bases between. This CDR3 region has 14 residues. In nucleotides, the CDR3 is TGTGCCAGCAGTCTGGGACCGGTGCTTGATGGCTACACCTTC. Its protein product is CASSLGPVLDGYTF.

The sample holds a few counts of this clone. The CDR3 loop reads CASSPGGTGGSNSPLHF. The CDR3 region has the DNA TGTGCCAGCAGCCCAGGCGGGACAGGGGGCTCTAATTCACCCCTCCACTTT. This rearrangement joins TRBV5-6 to TRBJ1-6; 12 nucleotides line up with TRBD1. CDR3 length: 17 amino acids. Germline loops: CDR1 SGHDT, CDR2 YYEEEE. With 4 bases clipped from V and 6 bases from J, the junction kept 8 bases outside the gene matches.

The rearrangement links TRBV12-3 or TRBV12-4 to TRBJ1-2, with unresolved D. CDR3 size: 13 residues. Trimming shortened V by 0 bases and J by 8 bases, and 10 bases separated the two germline ends. The CDR3 DNA sequence: TGTGCCAGCAGTTTAGCCACTTTCGGGGGCTACACCTTC. Protein product: CASSLATFGGYTF.

Turning to this clone: In this CDR3 the conserved last residue, phenylalanine or tryptophan, is missing, so a read error is likely. The limits of the CDR3 on the DNA are not certain, so only TCRdb's listed CDR3 is given. V gene TRBV7-9 combines with J gene TRBJ1-1; TRBD1 is the table's D call and was not checked against the DNA. Germline V gene lookup returns CDR1 SEHNR and CDR2 FQNEAQ (reference sequence). The CDR3 has 12 amino acids, counting both end residues. CDR3 in amino acids: CASSFREAEAYY.